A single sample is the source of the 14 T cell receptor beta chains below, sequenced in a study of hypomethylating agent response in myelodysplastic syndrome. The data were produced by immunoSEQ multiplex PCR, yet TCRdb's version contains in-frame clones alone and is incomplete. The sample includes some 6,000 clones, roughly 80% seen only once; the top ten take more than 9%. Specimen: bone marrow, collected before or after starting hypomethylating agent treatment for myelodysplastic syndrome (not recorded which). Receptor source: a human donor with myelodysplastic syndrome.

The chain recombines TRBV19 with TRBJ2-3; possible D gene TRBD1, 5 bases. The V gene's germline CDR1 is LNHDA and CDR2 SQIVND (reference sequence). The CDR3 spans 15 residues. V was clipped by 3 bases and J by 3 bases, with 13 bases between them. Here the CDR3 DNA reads TGTGCCAGTAGTATTCGGGCAGGGTGGACAGATACGCAGTATTTT. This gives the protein CASSIRAGWTDTQYF.

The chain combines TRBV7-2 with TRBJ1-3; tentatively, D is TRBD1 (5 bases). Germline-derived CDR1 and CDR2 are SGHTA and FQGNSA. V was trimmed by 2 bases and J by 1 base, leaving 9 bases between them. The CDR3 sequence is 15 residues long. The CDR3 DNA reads TGTGCCAGCAGCTTAAGGGGCGGGTCTGGAAACACCATATATTTT. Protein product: CASSLRGGSGNTIYF. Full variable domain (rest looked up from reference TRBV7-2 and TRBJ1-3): GAGVSQSPSNKVTEKGKDVELRCDPISGHTALYWYRQSLGQGLEFLIYFQGNSAPDKSGLPSDRFSAERTGGSVSTLTIQRTQQEDSAVYLCASSLRGGSGNTIYFGEGSWLTVV.

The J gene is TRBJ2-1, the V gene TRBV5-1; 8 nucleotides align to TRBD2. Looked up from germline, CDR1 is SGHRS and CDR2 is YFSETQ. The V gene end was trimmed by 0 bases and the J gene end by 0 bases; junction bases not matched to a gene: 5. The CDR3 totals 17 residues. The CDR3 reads CASSLDGGASSYNEQFF. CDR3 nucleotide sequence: TGCGCCAGCAGCTTGGACGGGGGGGCGAGCTCCTACAATGAGCAGTTCTTC. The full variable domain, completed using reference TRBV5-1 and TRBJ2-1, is KAGVTQTPRYLIKTRGQQVTLSCSPISGHRSVSWYQQTPGQGLQFLFEYFSETQRNKGNFPGRFSGRQFSNSRSEMNVSTLELGDSALYLCASSLDGGASSYNEQFFGPGTRLTVL.

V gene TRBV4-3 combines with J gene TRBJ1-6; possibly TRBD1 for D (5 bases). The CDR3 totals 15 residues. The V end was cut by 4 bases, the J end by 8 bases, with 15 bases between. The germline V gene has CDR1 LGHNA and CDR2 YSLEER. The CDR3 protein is CASSRRDGADSPLHF. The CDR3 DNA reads TGCGCCAGCAGCCGACGGGACGGGGCGGATTCACCCCTCCACTTT.

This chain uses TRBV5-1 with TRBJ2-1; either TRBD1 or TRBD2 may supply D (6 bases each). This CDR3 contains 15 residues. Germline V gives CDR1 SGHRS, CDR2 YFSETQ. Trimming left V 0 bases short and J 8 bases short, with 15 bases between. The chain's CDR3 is CASSLADGGGDEQFF. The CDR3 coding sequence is TGCGCCAGCAGCTTGGCCGATGGGGGCGGGGATGAGCAGTTCTTC. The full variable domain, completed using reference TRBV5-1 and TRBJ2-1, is KAGVTQTPRYLIKTRGQQVTLSCSPISGHRSVSWYQQTPGQGLQFLFEYFSETQRNKGNFPGRFSGRQFSNSRSEMNVSTLELGDSALYLCASSLADGGGDEQFFGPGTRLTVL.

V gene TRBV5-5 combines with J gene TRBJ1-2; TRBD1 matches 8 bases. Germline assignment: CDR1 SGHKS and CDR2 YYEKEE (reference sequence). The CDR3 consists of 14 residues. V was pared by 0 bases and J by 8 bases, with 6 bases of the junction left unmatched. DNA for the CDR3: TGTGCCAGCAGCTTGGGCGGGGACAGGTCCGGCTACACCTTC. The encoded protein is CASSLGGDRSGYTF.

The CDR3 DNA follows: TGTGCCAGTAGTACCTCGGGACAGTATGGCTACACCTTC. Residues: CASSTSGQYGYTF. The chain recombines TRBV19 with TRBJ1-2; 7 positions agree with TRBD1. Germline loops: CDR1 LNHDA, CDR2 SQIVND (reference sequence). J gave up 5 bases and V 4 bases, and 4 bases lay outside the gene matches. This CDR3 region has 13 residues.

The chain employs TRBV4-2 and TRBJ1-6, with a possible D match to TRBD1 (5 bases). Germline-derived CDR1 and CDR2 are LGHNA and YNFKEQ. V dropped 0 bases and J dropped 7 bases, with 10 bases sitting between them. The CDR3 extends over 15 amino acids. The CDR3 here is CASSQDIGANSPLHF. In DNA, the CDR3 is TGTGCCAGCAGCCAAGATATAGGGGCCAATTCACCCCTCCACTTT.

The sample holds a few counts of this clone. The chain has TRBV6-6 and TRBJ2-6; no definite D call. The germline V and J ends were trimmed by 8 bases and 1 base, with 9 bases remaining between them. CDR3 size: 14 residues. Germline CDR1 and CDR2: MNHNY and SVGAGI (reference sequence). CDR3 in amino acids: CASAPKSGANVLTF. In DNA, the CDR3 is TGTGCCAGCGCTCCAAAATCTGGGGCCAACGTCCTGACTTTC.

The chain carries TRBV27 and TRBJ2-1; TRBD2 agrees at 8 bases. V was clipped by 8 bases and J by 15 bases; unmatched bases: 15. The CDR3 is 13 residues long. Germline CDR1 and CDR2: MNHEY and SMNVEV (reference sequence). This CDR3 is CASSEGRGVDGFF. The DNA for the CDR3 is TGTGCCAGCTCAGAGGGGCGGGGGGTAGATGGGTTCTTC.

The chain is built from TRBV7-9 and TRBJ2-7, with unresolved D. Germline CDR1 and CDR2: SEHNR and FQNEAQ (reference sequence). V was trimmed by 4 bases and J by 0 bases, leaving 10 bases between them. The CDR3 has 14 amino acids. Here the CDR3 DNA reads TGTGCCAGCAGCTCCGGGCGTTCCTCCTACGAGCAGTACTTC. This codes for CASSSGRSSYEQYF.

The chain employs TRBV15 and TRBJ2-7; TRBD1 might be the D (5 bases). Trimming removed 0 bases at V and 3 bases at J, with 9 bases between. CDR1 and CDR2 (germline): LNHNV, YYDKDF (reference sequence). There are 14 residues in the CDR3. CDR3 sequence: CATSRDRTHYEQYF. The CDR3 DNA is TGTGCCACCAGCAGAGATAGGACACACTACGAGCAGTACTTC.

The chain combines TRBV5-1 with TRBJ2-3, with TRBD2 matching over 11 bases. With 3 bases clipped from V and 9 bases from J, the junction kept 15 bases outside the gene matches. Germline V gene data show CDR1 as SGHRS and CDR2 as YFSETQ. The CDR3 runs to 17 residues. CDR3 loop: CASSSNPSGRFIGTQYF. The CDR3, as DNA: TGCGCCAGCAGCTCCAACCCTAGCGGGAGGTTTATTGGCACGCAGTATTTT.

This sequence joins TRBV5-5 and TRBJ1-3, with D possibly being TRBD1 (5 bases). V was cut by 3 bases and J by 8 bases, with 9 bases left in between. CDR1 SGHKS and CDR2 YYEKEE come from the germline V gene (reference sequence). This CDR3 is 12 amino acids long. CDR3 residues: CASSYRGDTIYF. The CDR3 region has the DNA TGTGCCAGCAGCTATCGAGGGGACACCATATATTTT.